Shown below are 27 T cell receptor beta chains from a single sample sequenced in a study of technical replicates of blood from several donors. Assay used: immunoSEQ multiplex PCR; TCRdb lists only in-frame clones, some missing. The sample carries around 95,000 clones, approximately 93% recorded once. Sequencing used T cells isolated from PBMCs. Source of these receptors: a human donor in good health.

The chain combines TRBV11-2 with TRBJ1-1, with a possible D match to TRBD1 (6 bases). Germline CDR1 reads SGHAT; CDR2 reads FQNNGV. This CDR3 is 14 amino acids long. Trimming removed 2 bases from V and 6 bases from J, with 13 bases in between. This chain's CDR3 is CASSLRDMGAEAFF. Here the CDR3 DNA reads TGTGCCAGCAGCTTACGGGACATGGGCGCTGAAGCTTTCTTT.

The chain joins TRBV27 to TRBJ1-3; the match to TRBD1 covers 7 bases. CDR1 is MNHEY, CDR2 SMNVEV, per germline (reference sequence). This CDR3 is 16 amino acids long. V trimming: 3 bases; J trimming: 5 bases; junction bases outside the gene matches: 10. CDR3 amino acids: CASSLGQWDGRNTIYF. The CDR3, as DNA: TGTGCCAGCAGTTTGGGACAGTGGGACGGGCGAAACACCATATATTTT.

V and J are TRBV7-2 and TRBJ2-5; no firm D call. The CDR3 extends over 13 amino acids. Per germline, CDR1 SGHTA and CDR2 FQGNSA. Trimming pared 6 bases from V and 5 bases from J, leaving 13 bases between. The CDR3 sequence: CASRNRIRETQYF. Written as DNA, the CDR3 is TGTGCCAGCAGAAACCGTATCCGGGAGACCCAGTACTTC.

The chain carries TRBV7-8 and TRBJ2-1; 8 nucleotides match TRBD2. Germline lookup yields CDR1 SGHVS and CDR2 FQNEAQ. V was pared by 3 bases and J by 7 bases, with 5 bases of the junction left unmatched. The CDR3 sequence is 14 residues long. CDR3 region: CASSFRTSLNEQFF. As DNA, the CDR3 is TGTGCCAGCAGCTTCAGGACTAGCTTAAATGAGCAGTTCTTC.

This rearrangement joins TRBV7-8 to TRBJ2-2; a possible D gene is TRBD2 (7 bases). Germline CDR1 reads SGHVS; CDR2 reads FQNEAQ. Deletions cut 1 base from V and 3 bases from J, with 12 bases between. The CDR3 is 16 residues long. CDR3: CASSLGGGGDTGELFF. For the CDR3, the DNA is TGTGCCAGCAGCTTAGGAGGAGGGGGGGACACCGGGGAGCTGTTTTTT.

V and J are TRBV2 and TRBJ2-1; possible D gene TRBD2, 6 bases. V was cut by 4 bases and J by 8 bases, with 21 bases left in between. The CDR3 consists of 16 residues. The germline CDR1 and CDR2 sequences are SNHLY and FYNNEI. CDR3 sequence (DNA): TGTGCCAGCAGTGGAATAGCGGCCCCCCCTGGGCATGAGCAGTTCTTC. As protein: CASSGIAAPPGHEQFF. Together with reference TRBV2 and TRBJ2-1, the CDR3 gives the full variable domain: EPEVTQTPSHQVTQMGQEVILRCVPISNHLYFYWYRQILGQKVEFLVSFYNNEISEKSEIFDDQFSVERPDGSNFTLKIRSTKLEDSAMYFCASSGIAAPPGHEQFFGPGTRLTVL.

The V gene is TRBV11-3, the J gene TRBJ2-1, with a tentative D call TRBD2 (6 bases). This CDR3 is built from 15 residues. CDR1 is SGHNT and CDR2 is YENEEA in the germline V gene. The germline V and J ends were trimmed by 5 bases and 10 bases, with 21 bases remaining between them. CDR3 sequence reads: CASSILTRLEGEQFF. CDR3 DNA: TGTGCCAGCAGCATATTGACTAGACTAGAGGGGGAGCAGTTCTTC.

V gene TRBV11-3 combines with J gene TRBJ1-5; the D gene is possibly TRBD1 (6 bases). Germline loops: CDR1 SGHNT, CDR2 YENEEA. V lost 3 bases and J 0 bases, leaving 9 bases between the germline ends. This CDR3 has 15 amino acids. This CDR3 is CASSFSGDSNQPQHF. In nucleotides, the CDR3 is TGTGCCAGCAGCTTTTCAGGGGATAGCAATCAGCCCCAGCATTTT.

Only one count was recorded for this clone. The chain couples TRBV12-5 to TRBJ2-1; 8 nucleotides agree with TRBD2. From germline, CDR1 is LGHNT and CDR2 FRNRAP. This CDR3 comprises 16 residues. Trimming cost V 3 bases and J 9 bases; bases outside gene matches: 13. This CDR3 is CASGFDPGLELGEQFF. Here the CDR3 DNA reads TGTGCTAGTGGTTTCGACCCGGGACTAGAGTTGGGTGAGCAGTTCTTC. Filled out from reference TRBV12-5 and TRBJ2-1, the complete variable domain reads DARVTQTPRHKVTEMGQEVTMRCQPILGHNTVFWYRQTMMQGLELLAYFRNRAPLDDSGMPKDRFSAEMPDATLATLKIQPSEPRDSAVYFCASGFDPGLELGEQFFGPGTRLTVL.

In DNA form, the CDR3 reads TGTGCCAGCAGCTTCGGAATGGGAGGTGGCTACACCTTC. It translates to CASSFGMGGGYTF. V is TRBV7-9 and J is TRBJ1-2; D is undetermined. Trimming shortened V by 3 bases and J by 7 bases, and 12 bases separated the two germline ends. The CDR3 spans 13 residues. Per germline, CDR1 SEHNR and CDR2 FQNEAQ (reference sequence).

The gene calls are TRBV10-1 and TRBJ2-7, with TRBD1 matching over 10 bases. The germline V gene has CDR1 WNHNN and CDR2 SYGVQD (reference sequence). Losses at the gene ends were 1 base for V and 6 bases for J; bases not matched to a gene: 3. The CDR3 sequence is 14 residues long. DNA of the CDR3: TGCGCCAGCAGTGAGTGGGACAGGGGCGCCGAGCAGTACTTC. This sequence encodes CASSEWDRGAEQYF.

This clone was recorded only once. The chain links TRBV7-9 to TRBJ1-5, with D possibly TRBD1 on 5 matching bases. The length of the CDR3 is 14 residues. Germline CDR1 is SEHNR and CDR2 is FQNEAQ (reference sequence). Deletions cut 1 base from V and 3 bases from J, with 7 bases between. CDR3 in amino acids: CASSLGQSNQPQHF. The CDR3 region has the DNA TGTGCCAGCAGCTTAGGACAGTCCAATCAGCCCCAGCATTTT.

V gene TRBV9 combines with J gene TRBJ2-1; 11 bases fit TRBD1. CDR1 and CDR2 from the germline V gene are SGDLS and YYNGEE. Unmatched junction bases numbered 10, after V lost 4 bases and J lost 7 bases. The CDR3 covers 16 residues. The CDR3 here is CASSPSGDRGYNEQFF. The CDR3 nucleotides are TGTGCCAGCAGCCCTAGTGGGGACAGGGGGTATAATGAGCAGTTCTTC.

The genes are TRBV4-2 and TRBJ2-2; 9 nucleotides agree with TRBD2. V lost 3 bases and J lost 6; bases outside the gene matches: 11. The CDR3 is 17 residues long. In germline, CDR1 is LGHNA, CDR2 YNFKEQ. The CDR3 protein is CASSQSPSSGKSGELFF. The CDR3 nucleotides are TGTGCCAGCAGCCAGTCCCCTTCTAGCGGGAAATCCGGGGAGCTGTTTTTT.

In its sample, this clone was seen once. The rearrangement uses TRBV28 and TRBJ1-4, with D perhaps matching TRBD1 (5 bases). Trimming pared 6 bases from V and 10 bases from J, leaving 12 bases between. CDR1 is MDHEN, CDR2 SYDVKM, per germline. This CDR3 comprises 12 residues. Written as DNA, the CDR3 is TGTGCCAGCAGCTCGACGGGGGGAAAACTGTTTTTT. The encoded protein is CASSSTGGKLFF.

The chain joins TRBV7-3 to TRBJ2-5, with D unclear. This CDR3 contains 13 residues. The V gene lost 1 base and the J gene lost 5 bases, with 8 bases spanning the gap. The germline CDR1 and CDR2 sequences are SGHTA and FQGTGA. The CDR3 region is CASSLSRLETQYF. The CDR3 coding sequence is TGTGCCAGCAGCTTAAGCAGGTTGGAGACCCAGTACTTC.

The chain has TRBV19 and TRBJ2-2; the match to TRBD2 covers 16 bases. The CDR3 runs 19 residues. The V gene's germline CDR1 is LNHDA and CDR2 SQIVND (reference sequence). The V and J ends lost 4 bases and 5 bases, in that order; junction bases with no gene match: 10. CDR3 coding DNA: TGTGCCAGTAGTACCGGGACTAGCGGGGGGGCTGGGAGAACCGGGGAGCTGTTTTTT. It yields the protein CASSTGTSGGAGRTGELFF.

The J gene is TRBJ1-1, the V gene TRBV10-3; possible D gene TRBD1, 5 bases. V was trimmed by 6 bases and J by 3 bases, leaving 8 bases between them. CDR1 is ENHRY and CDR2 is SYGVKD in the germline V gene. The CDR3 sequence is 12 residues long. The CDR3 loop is CAIRPRDTEAFF. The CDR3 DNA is TGTGCCATCAGACCCAGGGACACTGAAGCTTTCTTT.

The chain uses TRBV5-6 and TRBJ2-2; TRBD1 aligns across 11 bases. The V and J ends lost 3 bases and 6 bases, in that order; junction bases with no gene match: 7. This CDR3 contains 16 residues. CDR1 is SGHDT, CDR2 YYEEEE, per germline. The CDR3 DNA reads TGTGCCAGCAGCTCTCGGACAGGGGGCCTTGCCGGGGAGCTGTTTTTT. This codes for CASSSRTGGLAGELFF.

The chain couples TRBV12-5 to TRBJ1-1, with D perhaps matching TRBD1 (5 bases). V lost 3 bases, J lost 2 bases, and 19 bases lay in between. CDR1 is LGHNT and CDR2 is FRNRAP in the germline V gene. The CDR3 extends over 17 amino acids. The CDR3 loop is CASGLAPGTTFNTEAFF. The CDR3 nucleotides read TGTGCTAGTGGTTTAGCCCCCGGGACTACGTTTAACACTGAAGCTTTCTTT.

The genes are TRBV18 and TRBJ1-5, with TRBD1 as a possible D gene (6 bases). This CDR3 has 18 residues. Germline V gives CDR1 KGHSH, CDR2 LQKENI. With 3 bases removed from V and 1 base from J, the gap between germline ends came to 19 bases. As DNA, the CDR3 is TGTGCCAGCTCACCTCCCGGAGTGGGCAGGGGAAGCAATCAGCCCCAGCATTTT. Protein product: CASSPPGVGRGSNQPQHF.

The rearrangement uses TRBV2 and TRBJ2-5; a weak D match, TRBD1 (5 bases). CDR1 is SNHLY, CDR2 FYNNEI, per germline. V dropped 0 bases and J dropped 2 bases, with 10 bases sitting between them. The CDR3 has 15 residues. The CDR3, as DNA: TGTGCCAGCAGTGAAGCGCTGGACATACAAGAGACCCAGTACTTC. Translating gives CASSEALDIQETQYF.

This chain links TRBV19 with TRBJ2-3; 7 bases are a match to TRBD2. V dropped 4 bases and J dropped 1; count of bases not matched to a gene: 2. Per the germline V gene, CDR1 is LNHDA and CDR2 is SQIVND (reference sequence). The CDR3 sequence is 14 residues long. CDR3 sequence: CASSTAGGTDTQYF. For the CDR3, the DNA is TGTGCCAGTAGTACCGCGGGAGGCACAGATACGCAGTATTTT.

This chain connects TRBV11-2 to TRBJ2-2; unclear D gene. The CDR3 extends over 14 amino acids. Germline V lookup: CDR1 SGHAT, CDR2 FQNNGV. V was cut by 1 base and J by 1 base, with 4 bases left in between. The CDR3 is CASSLAGNTGELFF. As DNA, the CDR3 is TGTGCCAGCAGCTTAGCCGGGAACACCGGGGAGCTGTTTTTT. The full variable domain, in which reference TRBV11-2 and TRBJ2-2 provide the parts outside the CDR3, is EAGVAQSPRYKIIEKRQSVAFWCNPISGHATLYWYQQILGQGPKLLIQFQNNGVVDDSQLPKDRFSAERLKGVDSTLKIQPAKLEDSAVYLCASSLAGNTGELFFGEGSRLTVL.

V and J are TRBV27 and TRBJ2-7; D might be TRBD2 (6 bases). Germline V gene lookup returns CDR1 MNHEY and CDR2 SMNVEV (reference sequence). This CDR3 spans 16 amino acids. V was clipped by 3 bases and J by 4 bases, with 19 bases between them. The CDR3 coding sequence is TGTGCCAGCAGTTTGGGGCGGGGCGAGGTTTTTTACGAGCAGTACTTC. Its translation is CASSLGRGEVFYEQYF.

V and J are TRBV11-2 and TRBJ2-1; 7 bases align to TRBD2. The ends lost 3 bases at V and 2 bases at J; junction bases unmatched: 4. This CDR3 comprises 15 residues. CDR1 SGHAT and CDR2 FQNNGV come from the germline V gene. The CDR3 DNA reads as TGTGCCAGCAGCTTCGCGGGGGTCCCCTACAATGAGCAGTTCTTC. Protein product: CASSFAGVPYNEQFF. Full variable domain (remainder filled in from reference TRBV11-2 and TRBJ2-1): EAGVAQSPRYKIIEKRQSVAFWCNPISGHATLYWYQQILGQGPKLLIQFQNNGVVDDSQLPKDRFSAERLKGVDSTLKIQPAKLEDSAVYLCASSFAGVPYNEQFFGPGTRLTVL.

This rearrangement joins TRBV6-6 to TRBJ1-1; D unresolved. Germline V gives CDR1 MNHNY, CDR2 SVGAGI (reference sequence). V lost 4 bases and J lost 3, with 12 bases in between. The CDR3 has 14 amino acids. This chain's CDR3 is CASSSTVRDTEAFF. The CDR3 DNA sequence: TGTGCCAGCAGTTCCACCGTACGGGACACTGAAGCTTTCTTT.